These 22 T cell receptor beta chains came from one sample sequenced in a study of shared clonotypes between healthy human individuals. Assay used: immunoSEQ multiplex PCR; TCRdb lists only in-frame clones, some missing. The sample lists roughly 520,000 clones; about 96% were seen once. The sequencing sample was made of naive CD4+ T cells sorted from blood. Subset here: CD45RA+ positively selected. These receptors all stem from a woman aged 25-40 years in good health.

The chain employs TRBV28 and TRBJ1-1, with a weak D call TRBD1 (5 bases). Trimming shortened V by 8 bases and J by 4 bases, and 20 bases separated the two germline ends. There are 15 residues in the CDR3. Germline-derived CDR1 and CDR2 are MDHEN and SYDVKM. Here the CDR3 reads CASQSSGEVSTEAFF. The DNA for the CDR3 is TGTGCCAGCCAGTCCTCGGGGGAGGTGAGCACTGAAGCTTTCTTT.

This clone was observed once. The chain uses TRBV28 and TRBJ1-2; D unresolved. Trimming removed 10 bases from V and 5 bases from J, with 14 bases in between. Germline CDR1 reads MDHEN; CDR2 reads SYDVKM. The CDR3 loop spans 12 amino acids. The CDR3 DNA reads TGTGCCACCCCGGGGTCGGTATATGGCTACACCTTC. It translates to CATPGSVYGYTF.

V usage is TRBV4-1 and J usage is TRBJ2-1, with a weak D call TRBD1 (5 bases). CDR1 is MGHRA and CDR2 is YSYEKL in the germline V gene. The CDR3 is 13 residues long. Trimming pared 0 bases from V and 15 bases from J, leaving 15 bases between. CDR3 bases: TGCGCCAGCAGCCAAGATCTGCGGACACCCCTGTTCTTC. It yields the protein CASSQDLRTPLFF.

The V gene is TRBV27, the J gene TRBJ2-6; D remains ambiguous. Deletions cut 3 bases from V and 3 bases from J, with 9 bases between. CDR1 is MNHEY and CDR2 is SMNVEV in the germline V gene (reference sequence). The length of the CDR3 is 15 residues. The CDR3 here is CASSFDLNGANVLTF. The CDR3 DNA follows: TGTGCCAGCAGTTTTGACCTCAATGGGGCCAACGTCCTGACTTTC.

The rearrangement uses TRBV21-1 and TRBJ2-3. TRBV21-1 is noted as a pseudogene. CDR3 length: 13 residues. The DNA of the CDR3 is TGTGCCAGATACCCAGCTTCCACAGATACGCAGTATTTT. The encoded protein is CARYPASTDTQYF.

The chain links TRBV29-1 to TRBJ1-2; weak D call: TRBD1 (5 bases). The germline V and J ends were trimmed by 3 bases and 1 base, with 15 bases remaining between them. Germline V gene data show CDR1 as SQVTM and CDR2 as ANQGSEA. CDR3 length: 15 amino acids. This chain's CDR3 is CSVDWGPGNNYGYTF. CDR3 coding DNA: TGCAGCGTTGATTGGGGCCCGGGAAATAACTATGGCTACACCTTC.

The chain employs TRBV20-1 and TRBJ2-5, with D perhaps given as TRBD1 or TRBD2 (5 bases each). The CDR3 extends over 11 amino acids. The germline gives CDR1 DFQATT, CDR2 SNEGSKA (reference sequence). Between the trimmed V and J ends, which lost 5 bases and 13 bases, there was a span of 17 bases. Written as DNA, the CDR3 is TGCAGTGCTTCCCGGGACCCTTGGCGGTACTTC. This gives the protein CSASRDPWRYF.

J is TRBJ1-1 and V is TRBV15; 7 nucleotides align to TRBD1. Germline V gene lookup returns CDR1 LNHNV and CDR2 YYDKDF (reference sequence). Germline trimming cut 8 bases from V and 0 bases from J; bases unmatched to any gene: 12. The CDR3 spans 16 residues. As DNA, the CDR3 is TGTGCCACCCACCAGGGGGTTTCGGCAATGAACACTGAAGCTTTCTTT. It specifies CATHQGVSAMNTEAFF.

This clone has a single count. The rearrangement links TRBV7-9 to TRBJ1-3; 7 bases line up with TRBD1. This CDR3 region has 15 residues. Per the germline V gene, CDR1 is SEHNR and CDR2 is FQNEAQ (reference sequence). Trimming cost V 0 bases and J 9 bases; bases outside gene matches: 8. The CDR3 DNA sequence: TGTGCCAGCAGCTTAGCAGGTGGGACAGTCGGCACCATATATTTT. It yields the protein CASSLAGGTVGTIYF.

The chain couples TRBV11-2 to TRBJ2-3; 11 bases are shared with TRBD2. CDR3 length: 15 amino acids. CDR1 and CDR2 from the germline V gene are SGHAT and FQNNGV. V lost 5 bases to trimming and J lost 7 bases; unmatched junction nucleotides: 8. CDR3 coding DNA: TGTGCCAGCAGCCCCGAGACTAGCGGGATATATACGCAGTATTTT. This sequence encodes CASSPETSGIYTQYF. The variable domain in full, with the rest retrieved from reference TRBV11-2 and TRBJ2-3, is EAGVAQSPRYKIIEKRQSVAFWCNPISGHATLYWYQQILGQGPKLLIQFQNNGVVDDSQLPKDRFSAERLKGVDSTLKIQPAKLEDSAVYLCASSPETSGIYTQYFGPGTRLTVL.

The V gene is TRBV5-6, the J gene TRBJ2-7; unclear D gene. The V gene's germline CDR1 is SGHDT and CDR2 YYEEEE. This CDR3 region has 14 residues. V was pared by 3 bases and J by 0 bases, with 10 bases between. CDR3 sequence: CASSSLDTSYEQYF. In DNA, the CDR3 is TGTGCCAGCAGCTCCCTCGACACCTCCTACGAGCAGTACTTC.

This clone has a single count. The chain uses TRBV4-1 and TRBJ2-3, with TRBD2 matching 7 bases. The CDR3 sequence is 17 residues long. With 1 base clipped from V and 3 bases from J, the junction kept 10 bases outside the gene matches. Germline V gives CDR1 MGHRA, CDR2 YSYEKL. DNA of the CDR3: TGCGCCAGCAGCCAAGGGGTCGGCGGGAGAAGGACAGATACGCAGTATTTT. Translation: CASSQGVGGRRTDTQYF.

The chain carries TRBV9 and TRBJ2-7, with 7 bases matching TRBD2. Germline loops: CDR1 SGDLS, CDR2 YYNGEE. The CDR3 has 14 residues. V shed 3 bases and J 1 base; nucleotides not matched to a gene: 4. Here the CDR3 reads CASSGRRESYEQYF. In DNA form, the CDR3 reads TGTGCCAGCAGCGGCCGGCGGGAGTCCTACGAGCAGTACTTC.

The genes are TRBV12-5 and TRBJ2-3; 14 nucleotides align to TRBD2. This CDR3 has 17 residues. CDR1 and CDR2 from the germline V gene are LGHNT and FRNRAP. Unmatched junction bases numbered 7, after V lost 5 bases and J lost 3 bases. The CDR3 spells CASGPGLAGETTDTQYF. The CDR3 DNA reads TGTGCTAGTGGTCCGGGACTAGCGGGAGAGACAACAGATACGCAGTATTTT.

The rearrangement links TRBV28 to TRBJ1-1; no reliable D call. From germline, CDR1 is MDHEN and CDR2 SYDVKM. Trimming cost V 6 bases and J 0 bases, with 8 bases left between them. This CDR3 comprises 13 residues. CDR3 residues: CASSTDLNTEAFF. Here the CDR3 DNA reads TGTGCCAGCAGCACGGACCTGAACACTGAAGCTTTCTTT.

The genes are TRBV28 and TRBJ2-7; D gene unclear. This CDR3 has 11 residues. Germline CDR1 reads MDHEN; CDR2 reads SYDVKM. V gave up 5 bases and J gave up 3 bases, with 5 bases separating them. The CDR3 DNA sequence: TGTGCCAGCAGTCAAGGCTACGAGCAGTACTTC. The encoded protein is CASSQGYEQYF. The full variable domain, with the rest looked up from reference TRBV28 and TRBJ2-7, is DVKVTQSSRYLVKRTGEKVFLECVQDMDHENMFWYRQDPGLGLRLIYFSYDVKMKEKGDIPEGYSVSREKKERFSLILESASTNQTSMYLCASSQGYEQYFGPGTRLTVT.

CDR3 residues: CASSFLSGSYEQYF. The CDR3 DNA is TGTGCCAGCAGCTTTTTGAGCGGGAGTTACGAGCAGTACTTC. The rearrangement links TRBV7-9 to TRBJ2-7; the match to TRBD2 covers 8 bases. The germline gives CDR1 SEHNR, CDR2 FQNEAQ (reference sequence). J lost 4 bases, V lost 3 bases, and 5 bases had no gene match. This CDR3 is 14 amino acids long.

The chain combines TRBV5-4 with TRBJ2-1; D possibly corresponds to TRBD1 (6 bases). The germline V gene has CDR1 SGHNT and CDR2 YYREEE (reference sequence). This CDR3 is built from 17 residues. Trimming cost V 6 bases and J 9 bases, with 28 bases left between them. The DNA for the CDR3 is TGTGCCAGCACCTACCGAGGACTCTCGACAGGTTACGGTGAGCAGTTCTTC. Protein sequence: CASTYRGLSTGYGEQFF. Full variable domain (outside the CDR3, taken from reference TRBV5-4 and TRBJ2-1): ETGVTQSPTHLIKTRGQQVTLRCSSQSGHNTVSWYQQALGQGPQFIFQYYREEENGRGNFPPRFSGLQFPNYSSELNVNALELDDSALYLCASTYRGLSTGYGEQFFGPGTRLTVL.

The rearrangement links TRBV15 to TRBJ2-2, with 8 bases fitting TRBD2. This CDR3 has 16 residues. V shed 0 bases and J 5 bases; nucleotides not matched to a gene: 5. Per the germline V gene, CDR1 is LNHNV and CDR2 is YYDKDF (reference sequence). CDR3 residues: CATSRDRAGDTGELFF. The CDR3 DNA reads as TGTGCCACCAGCAGAGATAGAGCGGGAGATACCGGGGAGCTGTTTTTT.

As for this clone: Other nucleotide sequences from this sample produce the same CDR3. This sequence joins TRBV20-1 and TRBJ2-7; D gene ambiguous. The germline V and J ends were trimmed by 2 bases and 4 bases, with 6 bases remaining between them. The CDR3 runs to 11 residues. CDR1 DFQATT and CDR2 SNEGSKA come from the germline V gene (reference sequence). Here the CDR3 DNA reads TGCAGTGCTAGAACAGCATACGAGCAGTACTTC. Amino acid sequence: CSARTAYEQYF.

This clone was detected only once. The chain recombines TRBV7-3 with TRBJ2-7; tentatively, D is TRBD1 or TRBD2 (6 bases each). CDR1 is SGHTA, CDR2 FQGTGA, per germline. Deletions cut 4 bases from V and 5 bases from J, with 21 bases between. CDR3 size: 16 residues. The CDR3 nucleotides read TGTGCCAGCAGCTCGGGGGCCAACCGGGACAACAACGAGCAGTACTTC. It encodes CASSSGANRDNNEQYF. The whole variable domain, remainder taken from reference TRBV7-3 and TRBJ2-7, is GAGVSQTPSNKVTEKGKYVELRCDPISGHTALYWYRQSLGQGPEFLIYFQGTGAADDSGLPNDRFFAVRPEGSVSTLKIQRTERGDSAVYLCASSSGANRDNNEQYFGPGTRLTVT.

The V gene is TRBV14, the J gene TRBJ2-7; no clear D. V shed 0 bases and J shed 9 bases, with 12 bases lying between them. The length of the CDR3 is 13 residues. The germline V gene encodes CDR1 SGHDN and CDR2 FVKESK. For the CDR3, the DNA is TGTGCCAGCAGCCAAGAATTAAAGAATTTGCAGTACTTC. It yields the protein CASSQELKNLQYF.